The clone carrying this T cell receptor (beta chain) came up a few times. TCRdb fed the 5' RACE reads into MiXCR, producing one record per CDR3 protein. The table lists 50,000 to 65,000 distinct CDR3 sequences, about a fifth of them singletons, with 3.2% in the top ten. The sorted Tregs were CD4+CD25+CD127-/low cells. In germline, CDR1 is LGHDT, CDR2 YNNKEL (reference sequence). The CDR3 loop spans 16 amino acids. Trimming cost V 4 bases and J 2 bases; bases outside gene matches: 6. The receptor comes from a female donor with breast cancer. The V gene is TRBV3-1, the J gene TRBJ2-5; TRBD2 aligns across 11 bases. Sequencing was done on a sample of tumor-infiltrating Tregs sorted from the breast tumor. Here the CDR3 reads CASSRRLAGIQETQYF. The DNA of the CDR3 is TGTGCCAGCAGCCGCCGACTAGCGGGGATACAAGAGACCCAGTACTTC.